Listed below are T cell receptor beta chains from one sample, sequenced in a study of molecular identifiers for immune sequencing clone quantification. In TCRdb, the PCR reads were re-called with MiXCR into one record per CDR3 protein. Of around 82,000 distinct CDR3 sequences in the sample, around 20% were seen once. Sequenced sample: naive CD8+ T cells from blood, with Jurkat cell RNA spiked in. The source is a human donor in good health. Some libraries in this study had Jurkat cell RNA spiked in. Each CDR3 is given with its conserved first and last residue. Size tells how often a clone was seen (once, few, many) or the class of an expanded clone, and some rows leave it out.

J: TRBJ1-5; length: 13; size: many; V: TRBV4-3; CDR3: CASSQDAGQPQHF
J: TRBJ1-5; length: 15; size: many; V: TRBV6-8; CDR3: CASSYVGDSNQPQHF
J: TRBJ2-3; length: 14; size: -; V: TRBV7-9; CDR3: CASSRTSGIDTQYF
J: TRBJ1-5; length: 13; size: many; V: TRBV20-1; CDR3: CSASRTVNQPQHF
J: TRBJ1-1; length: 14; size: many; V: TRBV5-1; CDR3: CASSLGGAWTEAFF
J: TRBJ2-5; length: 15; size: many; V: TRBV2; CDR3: CASTRTSGVRETQYF
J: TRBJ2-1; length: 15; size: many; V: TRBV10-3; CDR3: CAISLTSGTGSEQFF
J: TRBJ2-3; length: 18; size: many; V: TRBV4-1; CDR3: CASSQRVLREPGTDTQYF
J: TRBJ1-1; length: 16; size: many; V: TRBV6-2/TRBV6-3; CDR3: CASSYSDRGSDTEAFF
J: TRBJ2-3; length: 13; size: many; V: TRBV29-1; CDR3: CSVEDINSDTQYF
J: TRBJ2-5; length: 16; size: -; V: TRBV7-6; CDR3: CASSLPRQGARETQYF
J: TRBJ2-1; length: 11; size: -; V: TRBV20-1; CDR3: CSARTGSEQFF
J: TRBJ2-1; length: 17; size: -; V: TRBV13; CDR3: CASSLDAGRVPYNEQFF
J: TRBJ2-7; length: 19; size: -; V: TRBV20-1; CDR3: CSASDRNPPRDPYSYEQYF
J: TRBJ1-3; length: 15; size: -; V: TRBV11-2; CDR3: CASTGTGDPGNTIYF
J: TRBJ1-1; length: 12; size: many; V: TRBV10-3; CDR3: CAIQTIPTEAFF
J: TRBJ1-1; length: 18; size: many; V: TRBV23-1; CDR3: CASSQLRKGASLGTEAFF
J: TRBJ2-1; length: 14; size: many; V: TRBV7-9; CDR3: CASVFGEGYNEQFF
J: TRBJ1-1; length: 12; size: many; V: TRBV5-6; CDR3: CASSLVDTEAFF
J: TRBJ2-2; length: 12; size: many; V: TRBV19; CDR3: CARTGNTGELFF
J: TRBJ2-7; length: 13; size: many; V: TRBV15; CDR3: CATSSPHAYEQYF
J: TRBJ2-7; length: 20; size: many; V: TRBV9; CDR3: CASSVEGLAGPFTSSYEQYF
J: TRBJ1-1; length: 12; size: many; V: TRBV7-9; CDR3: CASSPLNTEAFF
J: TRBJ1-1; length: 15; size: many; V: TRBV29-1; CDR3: CSVGGRPNQNTEAFF
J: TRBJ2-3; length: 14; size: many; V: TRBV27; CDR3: CASSSAGVTDTQYF
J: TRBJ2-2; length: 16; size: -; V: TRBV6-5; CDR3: CASGLRPGLYTGDLFF
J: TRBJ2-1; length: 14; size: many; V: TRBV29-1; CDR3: CSVTGTGDEDEQFF
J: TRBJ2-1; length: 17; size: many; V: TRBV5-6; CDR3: CASSPWTTRSSYNEQFF
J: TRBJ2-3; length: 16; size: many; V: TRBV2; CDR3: CASRDLGLPNTDTQYF
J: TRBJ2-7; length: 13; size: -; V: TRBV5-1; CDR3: CASSLSPAYEQYF
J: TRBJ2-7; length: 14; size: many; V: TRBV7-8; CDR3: CASSPPPRLAEQYF
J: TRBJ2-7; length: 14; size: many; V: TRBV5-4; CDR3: CASSVDRGRVEQYF
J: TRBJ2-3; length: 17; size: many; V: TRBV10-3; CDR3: CAINGGPITLGTDTQYF
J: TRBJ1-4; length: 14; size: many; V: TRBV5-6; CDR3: CASTEGTTGEKLFF
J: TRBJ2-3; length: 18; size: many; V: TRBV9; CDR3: CASSVAGWPPSSTDTQYF
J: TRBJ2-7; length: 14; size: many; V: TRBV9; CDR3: CASSGLADTYEQYF
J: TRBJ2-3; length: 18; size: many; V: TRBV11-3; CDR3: CASSLPWTSGSSTDTQYF
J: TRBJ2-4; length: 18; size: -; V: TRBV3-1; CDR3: CASSQELASGRRKNIQYF
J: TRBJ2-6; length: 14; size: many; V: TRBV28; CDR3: CASRVTPGANVLTF
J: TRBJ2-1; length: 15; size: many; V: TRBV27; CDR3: CASSTLGGSGNEQFF
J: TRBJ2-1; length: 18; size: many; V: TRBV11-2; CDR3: CASSLGPRDPSSYNEQFF
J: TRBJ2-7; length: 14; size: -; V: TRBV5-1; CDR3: CASSLARMGYEQYF